This is a list of T cell receptor beta chains from one sample in a study of blood T cell repertoires in COVID-19. Profiled with immunoSEQ multiplex PCR; TCRdb holds only in-frame clones, not every one. This sample has 97,000 or so clones; 60% to 85% occur once, and the top ten carry about a sixth. Input material: peripheral blood. These receptors came from an elderly woman with active or convalescent COVID-19. Both conserved end residues are part of each CDR3. Each record gives: J gene, clone size, CDR3 length, D gene, V gene, CDR3 protein, CDR3 DNA. A D gene is named only where the DNA matches it firmly. The size of a clone is reported for some rows only, either as once, few or many, or as a class for expanded clones.

J: TRBJ2-7
size: -
length: 13
D: -
V: TRBV5-5
CDR3: CASSLTGTYEQYF
DNA: TGTGCCAGCAGCTTGACAGGGACCTACGAGCAGTACTTC

J: TRBJ1-6
size: -
length: 14
D: -
V: TRBV10-2
CDR3: CASTSGVPNSPLHF
DNA: TGCGCCAGCACATCGGGAGTCCCTAATTCACCCCTCCACTTT

J: TRBJ1-6
size: -
length: 14
D: -
V: TRBV6-5
CDR3: CASSYSSLEFPLHF
DNA: TGTGCCAGCAGTTACTCCTCACTAGAGTTCCCCCTCCACTTT

J: TRBJ2-3
size: -
length: 12
D: -
V: TRBV2
CDR3: CASSYSSDTQYF
DNA: TGTGCCAGCAGCTACAGTTCAGATACGCAGTATTTT

J: TRBJ2-2
size: -
length: 18
D: TRBD2
V: TRBV18
CDR3: CASSPIAGGPVSSGELFF
DNA: TGTGCCAGCTCACCAATAGCGGGAGGGCCCGTTTCCTCCGGGGAGCTGTTTTTT

J: TRBJ2-7
size: -
length: 14
D: TRBD2
V: TRBV9
CDR3: CASSGGSSGRAQYF
DNA: TGTGCCAGCAGCGGGGGGTCCAGCGGGAGAGCGCAGTACTTC

J: TRBJ2-1
size: -
length: 15
D: TRBD2
V: TRBV6-5
CDR3: CASSMTSGGNNEQFF
DNA: TGTGCCAGCAGCATGACTAGCGGAGGGAACAATGAGCAGTTCTTC

J: TRBJ2-1
size: few
length: 13
D: -
V: TRBV10-3
CDR3: CAITSGDADEQFF
DNA: TGTGCCATCACCTCGGGTGACGCCGATGAGCAGTTCTTC

J: TRBJ2-5
size: -
length: 13
D: -
V: TRBV7-3
CDR3: CASSSGPRETQYF
DNA: TGTGCCAGCAGCTCCGGTCCGAGGGAGACCCAGTACTTC

J: TRBJ2-3
size: -
length: 15
D: -
V: TRBV7-2
CDR3: CASSSLGRSTDTQYF
DNA: TGTGCCAGCAGCTCCCTGGGGAGGTCCACAGATACGCAGTATTTT

J: TRBJ2-3
size: once
length: 18
D: -
V: TRBV21-1
CDR3: CASSGLAGVRWDTDTQYF
DNA: TGTGCCAGCAGCGGACTAGCGGGAGTGCGATGGGACACAGATACGCAGTATTTT

J: TRBJ1-1
size: -
length: 15
D: -
V: TRBV25-1
CDR3: CASSEVRGEDTEAFF
DNA: TGTGCCAGCAGTGAAGTTCGCGGGGAGGACACTGAAGCTTTCTTT

J: TRBJ2-5
size: -
length: 15
D: -
V: TRBV5-8
CDR3: CASSLYSGSQETQYF
DNA: TGTGCCAGCAGCTTGTACTCGGGGTCTCAAGAGACCCAGTACTTC

J: TRBJ2-2
size: -
length: 14
D: -
V: TRBV29-1
CDR3: CSVERQGGTGELFF
DNA: TGCAGCGTTGAAAGGCAGGGAGGCACCGGGGAGCTGTTTTTT

J: TRBJ1-1
size: -
length: 14
D: -
V: TRBV2
CDR3: CASSPDRGFTEAFF
DNA: TGTGCCAGCAGTCCGGATCGGGGATTCACTGAAGCTTTCTTT

J: TRBJ1-5
size: -
length: 14
D: TRBD1
V: TRBV30
CDR3: CAWSVPGQGDSQHF
DNA: TGTGCCTGGAGTGTACCGGGACAGGGGGATTCCCAGCATTTT

J: TRBJ2-3
size: -
length: 15
D: -
V: TRBV5-5
CDR3: CASSLARIASDTQYF
DNA: TGTGCCAGCAGCTTGGCGCGGATCGCTTCGGATACGCAGTATTTT

J: TRBJ1-1
size: -
length: 14
D: -
V: TRBV28
CDR3: CASSLRQKNTEAFF
DNA: TGTGCCAGCAGTTTACGACAGAAGAACACTGAAGCTTTCTTT

J: TRBJ2-1
size: once
length: 18
D: TRBD2
V: TRBV19
CDR3: CASRGTGGSTSGSYEQFF
DNA: TGTGCCAGTAGGGGAACGGGGGGGTCGACTAGCGGGAGTTATGAGCAGTTCTTC

J: TRBJ2-1
size: -
length: 14
D: TRBD1
V: TRBV18
CDR3: CASSSAGQDNEQFF
DNA: TGTGCCAGCTCATCCGCCGGACAGGACAATGAGCAGTTCTTC

J: TRBJ1-2
size: -
length: 15
D: -
V: TRBV5-1
CDR3: CASSLPGGADYGYTF
DNA: TGCGCCAGCAGCTTGCCTGGGGGCGCAGACTATGGCTACACCTTC

J: TRBJ2-7
size: -
length: 14
D: TRBD1
V: TRBV2
CDR3: CASRPGTGGYEQYF
DNA: TGTGCCAGCAGGCCCGGGACAGGCGGATACGAGCAGTACTTC

J: TRBJ2-1
size: -
length: 17
D: -
V: TRBV29-1
CDR3: CSVEANPLSSGYNEQFF
DNA: TGCAGCGTTGAAGCTAACCCCCTCTCCTCGGGCTACAATGAGCAGTTCTTC